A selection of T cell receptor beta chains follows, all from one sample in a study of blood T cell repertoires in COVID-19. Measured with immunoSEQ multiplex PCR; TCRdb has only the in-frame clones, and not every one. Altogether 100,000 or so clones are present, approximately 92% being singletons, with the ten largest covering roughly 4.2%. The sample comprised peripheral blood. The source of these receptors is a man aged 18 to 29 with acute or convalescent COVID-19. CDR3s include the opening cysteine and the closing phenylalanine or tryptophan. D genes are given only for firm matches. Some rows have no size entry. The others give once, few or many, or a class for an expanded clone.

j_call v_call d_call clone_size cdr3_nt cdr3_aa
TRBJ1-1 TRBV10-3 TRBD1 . TGTGCCACTACTAGGGACAGGGGAGAGGCTTTCTTT CATTRDRGEAFF
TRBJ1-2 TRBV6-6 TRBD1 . TGTGCCAGCAGTTACTCGACAGGGGGGAGCTATGGCTACACCTTC CASSYSTGGSYGYTF
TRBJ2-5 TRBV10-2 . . TGCGCCAGCAGTGAGTCAGGCGGAGGGGGCCTCCAAGAGACCCAGTACTTC CASSESGGGGLQETQYF
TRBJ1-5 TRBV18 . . TGTGCCAGCTCACCAGGGCCGATCGATCAGCCCCAGCATTTT CASSPGPIDQPQHF
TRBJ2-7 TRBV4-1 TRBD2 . TGCGCCAGCAGCCTCAAATGGGGCGGGAGGGCCCCCGACTCCTACGAGCAGTACTTC CASSLKWGGRAPDSYEQYF
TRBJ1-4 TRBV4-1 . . TGCGCCAGCAGCCAAGAGTTGGCTTCCGGGGGTTGGGCTAATGAAAAACTGTTTTTT CASSQELASGGWANEKLFF
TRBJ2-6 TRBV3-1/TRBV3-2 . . TGTGCCAGCAGCCAAGGAGGGTCTAGTGGGGCCAACGTCCTGACTTTC CASSQGGSSGANVLTF
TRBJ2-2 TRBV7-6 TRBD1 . TGTGCCAGCAGCCCGGGGACAGGGGGCGACACCGGGGAGCTGTTTTTT CASSPGTGGDTGELFF
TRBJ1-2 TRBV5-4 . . TGTGCCAGCAGCTTGGATTCCGGCAGGTTGCATAACTATGGCTACACCTTC CASSLDSGRLHNYGYTF
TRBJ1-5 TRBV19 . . TGTGCCAGTAGTGTACAGGGAACGGCCAATCAGCCCCAGCATTTT CASSVQGTANQPQHF
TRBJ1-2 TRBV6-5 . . TGTGCCAGCAGTTACGGGTCCGGGTACGGCTACACCTTC CASSYGSGYGYTF
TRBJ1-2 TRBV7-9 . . TGTGCCAGCAGCTTAGACCGGGACACCCTGTCAGGCTACACCTTC CASSLDRDTLSGYTF
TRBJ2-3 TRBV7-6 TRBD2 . TGTGCCAGCAGCTTAACAGCGGGGGGGCACACAGATACGCAGTATTTT CASSLTAGGHTDTQYF
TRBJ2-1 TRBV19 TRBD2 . TGTGCCAGTAGTACCCCCCTGGGACTATACAATGAGCAGTTCTTC CASSTPLGLYNEQFF
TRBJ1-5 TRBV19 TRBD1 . TGTGCCAGTAAAGCGGAGGACAGGGGGGGCAATCAGCCCCAGCATTTT CASKAEDRGGNQPQHF
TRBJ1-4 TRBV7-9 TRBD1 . TGTGCCAGCAGCTTTGGATTGGGACAGGGGTTCTCGGGTGACGAAAAACTGTTTTTT CASSFGLGQGFSGDEKLFF
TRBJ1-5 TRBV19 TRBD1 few TGTGCCAGTAGCGACAGGGGAACGTATAGCAATCAGCCCCAGCATTTT CASSDRGTYSNQPQHF
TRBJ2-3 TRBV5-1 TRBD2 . TGCGCCAGCAGCTTAACTAGCGGGGCAGATACGCAGTATTTT CASSLTSGADTQYF
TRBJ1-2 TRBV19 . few TGTGCCAGTAGTATAGCGGGTGGCTATGGCTACACCTTC CASSIAGGYGYTF
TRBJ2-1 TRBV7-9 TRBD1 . TGTGCCAGCAGCTACGGACAGGGGGACAATGAGCAGTTCTTC CASSYGQGDNEQFF
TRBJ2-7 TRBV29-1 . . TGCAGCGTTGAAGATAGCGTCGGCTACGAGCAGTACTTC CSVEDSVGYEQYF
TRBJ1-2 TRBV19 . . TGTGCCAGTAAGTGGGAGGGGAACTATGGCTACACCTTC CASKWEGNYGYTF